The 10 T cell receptor beta chains below were found in one sample sequenced in a study of identical twins. TCRdb re-called the 5' RACE reads through MiXCR, storing one row per CDR3 protein. The sample records about 480,000 distinct CDR3 sequences, around 14% being singletons. These same records also appear under a second study, on yellow fever vaccine responses in identical twins.

The sample comprised CD4+ T cells sorted from blood. Receptor source: a woman under 30 in good health.

The chain employs TRBV18 and TRBJ2-3; TRBD1 aligns across 7 bases. Germline V gene lookup returns CDR1 KGHSH and CDR2 LQKENI. J gave up 0 bases and V 6 bases, and 9 bases lay outside the gene matches. The CDR3 is made up of 16 amino acids. In nucleotides, the CDR3 is TGTGCCAGCTCGCGTGGGACAGCGACTAGCACAGATACGCAGTATTTT. Translating gives CASSRGTATSTDTQYF.

This chain uses TRBV6-8 with TRBJ2-6; TRBD2 is a possible D gene (5 bases). Germline assignment: CDR1 MNHGY and CDR2 SAAAGT. The CDR3 runs 18 residues. Trimming cost V 8 bases and J 1 base, with 21 bases left between them. CDR3 nucleotide sequence: TGTGCCAGCCAGCCGGGGTCGGGGATTCAGTCTGGGGCCAACGTCCTGACTTTC. It is translated as CASQPGSGIQSGANVLTF.

This clonotype was seen a few times. The genes are TRBV5-1 and TRBJ2-3, with 12 bases identical to TRBD2. Germline CDR1 SGHRS, CDR2 YFSETQ. V shed 7 bases, J shed 4 bases, and the junction held 4 bases outside the gene matches. The CDR3 totals 14 residues. The CDR3 protein is CASSTSGSADTQYF. For the CDR3, the DNA is TGCGCCAGCTCGACTAGCGGGAGCGCAGATACGCAGTATTTT. The complete variable domain, with remaining parts taken from reference TRBV5-1 and TRBJ2-3, reads KAGVTQTPRYLIKTRGQQVTLSCSPISGHRSVSWYQQTPGQGLQFLFEYFSETQRNKGNFPGRFSGRQFSNSRSEMNVSTLELGDSALYLCASSTSGSADTQYFGPGTRLTVL.

The rearrangement links TRBV30 to TRBJ2-2; D is possibly TRBD1 (5 bases). The germline V gene encodes CDR1 GTSNPN and CDR2 SVGIG (reference sequence). V was trimmed by 0 bases and J by 0 bases, leaving 14 bases between them. This CDR3 has 17 amino acids. In nucleotides, the CDR3 is TGTGCCTGGAGTGTATTTCTGGGGCAGCCGAACACCGGGGAGCTGTTTTTT. Translation: CAWSVFLGQPNTGELFF.

This clonotype was counted a few times. This sequence joins TRBV29-1 and TRBJ2-5, with D possibly TRBD1 on 6 matching bases. This CDR3 has 14 amino acids. The germline V gene encodes CDR1 SQVTM and CDR2 ANQGSEA. V was shortened by 4 bases and J by 2 bases, with 14 bases between the two germline ends. The CDR3 bases are TGCAGCGTTGCCCCAGGGGCAGCACAAGAGACCCAGTACTTC. Protein: CSVAPGAAQETQYF.

Turning to this clonotype: One end of the junction fails to match germline, which may point to a read error. The rearrangement uses TRBV6-5 and TRBJ2-5, with D possibly TRBD2 on 5 matching bases. Germline values: CDR1 MNHEY, CDR2 SVGAGI. The length of the CDR3 is 12 residues. This CDR3 is CASFARWETQCF. The CDR3 DNA reads as TGTGCCAGCTTTGCTAGGTGGGAGACCCAGTGCTTC.

V gene TRBV18 combines with J gene TRBJ1-5, with a possible D match to TRBD1 (5 bases). The CDR3 loop spans 14 amino acids. Germline CDR1 is KGHSH and CDR2 is LQKENI. V shed 2 bases and J shed 9 bases, with 14 bases lying between them. Written as DNA, the CDR3 is TGTGCCAGCTCACCATCTTCCGACAGCGGGCCCCAGCATTTT. Encoded protein: CASSPSSDSGPQHF.

This clonotype was counted a few times. The chain recombines TRBV10-3 with TRBJ1-1, with a possible D match to TRBD1 (6 bases). CDR3 length: 13 amino acids. Trimming took off 4 bases at V and 3 bases at J, with 9 bases between the two ends. Germline loops: CDR1 ENHRY, CDR2 SYGVKD. The DNA for the CDR3 is TGTGCCATCAGTGTGGGGGCGGACACTGAAGCTTTCTTT. Its protein is CAISVGADTEAFF.

As to this clonotype: A much larger clonotype is one base distant, so this may be a read error. The gene calls are TRBV5-6 and TRBJ1-5; 7 positions match TRBD1. The CDR3 spans 16 residues. Per germline, CDR1 SGHDT and CDR2 YYEEEE. Germline trimming cut 2 bases from V and 1 base from J; bases unmatched to any gene: 6. The CDR3 coding sequence is TGTGCCAGCAGCTTTGAAAGGACAGGAAGCAATCAGCCCCAGCATTTT. Protein product: CASSFERTGSNQPQHF.

V is TRBV11-3 and J is TRBJ2-3, with D perhaps being TRBD1 or TRBD2 (6 bases each). The CDR3 has 15 residues. The germline CDR1 and CDR2 sequences are SGHNT and YENEEA. With 0 bases removed from V and 4 bases from J, the gap between germline ends came to 11 bases. The CDR3 nucleotides are TGTGCCAGCAGCTTAGAAGGGGGAGGCGCAGATACGCAGTATTTT. Translation: CASSLEGGGADTQYF.